The rows below give T cell receptor beta chains drawn from one sample of a study of cytomegalovirus exposure and HLA in healthy donors. TCRdb keeps only in-frame clones here, not all; method: immunoSEQ multiplex PCR. Of around 65,000 clones listed, about 80% are singletons. Material for sequencing was PBMCs. The origin of the receptors is a woman aged 25 to 39 in good health and CMV-seronegative. Both conserved end residues are trimmed from each CDR3. Clone size is not always given. Where it is, it says once, few, many or a class for expanded clones.

clone_size,j_call,v_call,cdr3_aa
-,TRBJ1-1,TRBV30,AWTGVGTEAF
-,TRBJ1-2,TRBV11-2,ASSLGTANYGYT
-,TRBJ1-2,TRBV2,ASSQGHGIYYGYT
-,TRBJ1-3,TRBV4-1,ASSQGGDSWTGNTIY
-,TRBJ2-7,TRBV29-1,SVYQRTGGEQY
once,TRBJ1-2,TRBV29-1,SVGVGTVSTRANYGYT
-,TRBJ2-3,TRBV6-4,ASSDGGATDTQY
-,TRBJ1-5,TRBV30,AWSFRPDQPQH
-,TRBJ2-1,TRBV30,AWSAQGTYNEQF
-,TRBJ1-2,TRBV9,ASSVRDSDSSSYT
-,TRBJ2-7,TRBV4-1,ASSQEPGQGVDEQY
-,TRBJ1-5,TRBV11-1,ASSQGERENQPQH
-,TRBJ1-3,TRBV2,ASSNSRVSSGNTIY
-,TRBJ2-3,TRBV29-1,SVGLAGTDTQY
-,TRBJ1-1,TRBV6-6,ASSYEGGLNTEAF
-,TRBJ1-2,TRBV15,ATSRGKEGGYGYT
-,TRBJ2-5,TRBV30,ARGQGQQETQY
-,TRBJ2-5,TRBV7-6,ASSLAGMRGRETQY
-,TRBJ1-2,TRBV27,ASSLSSGYGYT
-,TRBJ1-1,TRBV7-9,ASNSQGGTEAF